These 30 T cell receptor beta chains originate from one sample sequenced in a study of T cell responses to AZD1222 COVID-19 vaccine (dated by TCRdb to the early 2020s). Library preparation employed the immunoSEQ multiplex PCR assay. The table was pulled from immuneACCESS by TCRdb, which kept in-frame rearrangements only. Such tables lose some clones; where checked, under half of the loss comes from unresolved V genes, and the rest has no known cause. The table for this sample lists over 100,000 clones; roughly 90% of them were counted only once. The biggest ten clones account for 1% to 1.4% of the sample. The time point tag for this specimen amounts to: about 28 days (+/-7) after the second vaccine dose. The material was peripheral blood, obtained 28 days after the second AZD1222 dose. The source of these receptors is an adult who received the AZD1222 COVID-19 vaccine.

The chain joins TRBV6-5 to TRBJ2-7; unclear D gene. The V end lost 10 bases, the J end lost 6 bases, and 25 bases lay between the germline ends. The CDR3 spans 15 residues. Germline V gives CDR1 MNHEY, CDR2 SVGAGI. The CDR3 nucleotides are TGTGCCATCTCCGGATCGGCCAGTCGGTATCGCGAGCAGTACTTC. This sequence encodes CAISGSASRYREQYF.

A note on this clone: One end of the junction is discordant with germline, which a read error may explain. The chain is built from TRBV19 and TRBJ1-2, with 10 bases aligning to TRBD1. There are 16 residues in the CDR3. Germline CDR1 reads LNHDA; CDR2 reads SQIVND (reference sequence). The CDR3 DNA reads as TGTACCAGCCGGGGTGGGACAGGGGCCCGCCCCTATGGCTACACCTTC. Translation gives CTSRGGTGARPYGYTF.

The chain links TRBV28 to TRBJ1-2; D is undetermined. This CDR3 has 16 residues. The V and J ends lost 1 base and 7 bases respectively, with 19 bases between them. Germline V CDR1 and CDR2: MDHEN, SYDVKM. CDR3: CASSLSLDRKARGYTF. CDR3 DNA sequence: TGTGCCAGCAGTTTATCCCTGGACCGAAAGGCCCGTGGCTACACCTTC.

The V gene is TRBV27, the J gene TRBJ2-5, with D possibly matching TRBD2 (5 bases). Germline assignment: CDR1 MNHEY and CDR2 SMNVEV (reference sequence). Trimming took off 1 base at V and 5 bases at J, with 20 bases between the two ends. The CDR3 runs to 17 residues. This chain's CDR3 is CASSLFAKAGPRETQYF. DNA of the CDR3: TGTGCCAGCAGTTTATTCGCTAAGGCGGGTCCCCGGGAGACCCAGTACTTC.

CDR3 residues: CASSGLAGANTGELFF. The DNA for the CDR3 is TGTGCCAGCAGTGGACTAGCGGGAGCGAACACCGGGGAGCTGTTTTTT. This sequence joins TRBV6-1 and TRBJ2-2, with 12 bases lining up with TRBD2. The CDR3 length is 16 residues. CDR1 is MNHNS and CDR2 is SASEGT in the germline V gene. With 4 bases clipped from V and 0 bases from J, the junction kept 0 bases outside the gene matches.

The chain links TRBV5-1 to TRBJ1-1, with D perhaps matching TRBD1 (6 bases). This CDR3 has 17 residues. Germline CDR1 is SGHRS and CDR2 is YFSETQ. The V gene lost 3 bases and the J gene lost 1 base, with 19 bases spanning the gap. The CDR3 DNA is TGCGCCAGCAGCTCCTTAAGTGGGGGCTCGAGGAACACTGAAGCTTTCTTT. It yields the protein CASSSLSGGSRNTEAFF.

In this sample, this clone turned up once. CDR3 in amino acids: CAIGGTSGRIDTQYF. The CDR3 coding sequence is TGTGCCATCGGTGGGACTAGCGGGAGGATAGATACGCAGTATTTT. The J gene is TRBJ2-3, the V gene TRBV10-3, with TRBD2 matching over 15 bases. This CDR3 spans 15 amino acids. Trimming at V came to 8 bases and at J to 5 bases, leaving 5 bases not matched to a gene. In germline, CDR1 is ENHRY, CDR2 SYGVKD.

The CDR3 protein is CASSFSGNEQFF. CDR3 in DNA: TGTGCCAGCAGTTTTTCGGGGAATGAGCAGTTCTTC. J is TRBJ2-1 and V is TRBV27; D is perhaps TRBD2 (5 bases). The germline CDR1 and CDR2 sequences are MNHEY and SMNVEV (reference sequence). V was pared by 3 bases and J by 7 bases, with 7 bases between. The CDR3 has 12 residues.

The chain recombines TRBV11-1 with TRBJ2-1, with D perhaps matching TRBD1 (6 bases). The CDR3 runs to 15 residues. The ends were cut back, 5 bases at V and 0 bases at J, with 11 bases in the middle. The germline V gene encodes CDR1 SGHAT and CDR2 FQDESV (reference sequence). Here the CDR3 reads CASSHHRDSYNEQFF. The CDR3 DNA sequence: TGTGCCAGCAGCCACCACAGGGACTCCTACAATGAGCAGTTCTTC.

The chain recombines TRBV19 with TRBJ2-1; tentative D call: TRBD2 (5 bases). Germline CDR1 reads LNHDA; CDR2 reads SQIVND (reference sequence). The CDR3 covers 15 residues. The germline V and J ends were trimmed by 5 bases and 9 bases, with 20 bases remaining between them. The CDR3 here is CASSVRTTRVPEQFF. CDR3 DNA: TGTGCCAGTAGTGTCCGTACCACGAGGGTTCCTGAGCAGTTCTTC.

The chain links TRBV5-5 to TRBJ1-5; D may be TRBD1 (6 bases). Trimming shortened V by 0 bases and J by 0 bases, and 19 bases separated the two germline ends. The germline V gene encodes CDR1 SGHKS and CDR2 YYEKEE (reference sequence). The CDR3 has 19 amino acids. This CDR3 is CASSLAPLGQFSSNQPQHF. CDR3 DNA: TGTGCCAGCAGCTTGGCCCCCCTTGGACAGTTCTCTAGCAATCAGCCCCAGCATTTT.

The chain links TRBV5-1 to TRBJ1-1, with a tentative D call TRBD1 (5 bases). This CDR3 region has 15 residues. The V end lost 3 bases, the J end lost 4 bases, and 16 bases lay between the germline ends. Germline V CDR1 and CDR2: SGHRS, YFSETQ. The CDR3 loop is CASSSTETLSTEAFF. The CDR3, as DNA: TGCGCCAGCAGCTCGACAGAGACTCTAAGCACTGAAGCTTTCTTT.

This chain joins TRBV7-3 and TRBJ1-1; D is ambiguous. This CDR3 is 13 amino acids long. Trimming shortened V by 5 bases and J by 1 base, and 8 bases separated the two germline ends. Germline V gene lookup returns CDR1 SGHTA and CDR2 FQGTGA. CDR3: CASSVGSNTEAFF. Here the CDR3 DNA reads TGTGCCAGCAGCGTGGGATCGAACACTGAAGCTTTCTTT. Complete variable domain (other parts from reference TRBV7-3 and TRBJ1-1): GAGVSQTPSNKVTEKGKYVELRCDPISGHTALYWYRQSLGQGPEFLIYFQGTGAADDSGLPNDRFFAVRPEGSVSTLKIQRTERGDSAVYLCASSVGSNTEAFFGQGTRLTVV.

This chain uses TRBV19 with TRBJ2-2, with a tentative D call TRBD1 (6 bases). The length of the CDR3 is 16 residues. Trimming left V 3 bases short and J 11 bases short, with 22 bases between. Germline V gene sequence: CDR1 LNHDA, CDR2 SQIVND (reference sequence). This chain's CDR3 is CASSILTGRAGKELFF. The CDR3 DNA follows: TGTGCCAGTAGTATTTTGACAGGAAGAGCCGGTAAAGAGCTGTTTTTT.

This chain uses TRBV14 with TRBJ1-2; D might be TRBD1 (5 bases). CDR1 and CDR2 (germline): SGHDN, FVKESK. V lost 3 bases and J 0 bases, leaving 11 bases between the germline ends. There are 15 residues in the CDR3. The CDR3 DNA reads as TGTGCCAGCAGCCACTCCGGGACGCCTAACTATGGCTACACCTTC. Amino acid sequence: CASSHSGTPNYGYTF.

This clone was seen only once. The rearrangement uses TRBV6-5 and TRBJ1-2; 8 bases are a match to TRBD1. The V segment lost 6 bases and the J segment 8 bases; nucleotides outside the gene matches: 8. The CDR3 is 13 amino acids. Germline V lookup: CDR1 MNHEY, CDR2 SVGAGI. The CDR3 protein is CASSVAGGDGYTF. The DNA for the CDR3 is TGTGCCAGCAGCGTGGCAGGGGGCGACGGCTACACCTTC.

The chain employs TRBV9 and TRBJ2-2; weak D call: TRBD1 (6 bases). CDR1 and CDR2 from the germline V gene are SGDLS and YYNGEE. The CDR3 runs to 14 residues. V was pared by 0 bases and J by 4 bases, with 7 bases between. The CDR3 here is CASSVGGGTGELFF. The CDR3 coding sequence is TGTGCCAGCAGCGTAGGAGGGGGCACCGGGGAGCTGTTTTTT. Together with reference TRBV9 and TRBJ2-2, the CDR3 gives the full variable domain: DSGVTQTPKHLITATGQRVTLRCSPRSGDLSVYWYQQSLDQGLQFLIQYYNGEERAKGNILERFSAQQFPDLHSELNLSSLELGDSALYFCASSVGGGTGELFFGEGSRLTVL.

The chain joins TRBV11-1 to TRBJ2-1; a weak D match, TRBD2 (5 bases). The germline V gene has CDR1 SGHAT and CDR2 FQDESV (reference sequence). Between the trimmed V and J ends, which lost 5 bases and 5 bases, there was a span of 16 bases. This CDR3 region has 15 residues. The CDR3, as DNA: TGTGCCAGCAGCCTGGAGGTAATGGGGAACAATGAGCAGTTCTTC. It yields the protein CASSLEVMGNNEQFF. The full variable domain, in which reference TRBV11-1 and TRBJ2-1 provide the parts outside the CDR3, is EAEVAQSPRYKITEKSQAVAFWCDPISGHATLYWYRQILGQGPELLVQFQDESVVDDSQLPKDRFSAERLKGVDSTLKIQPAELGDSAMYLCASSLEVMGNNEQFFGPGTRLTVL.

This clone appeared once. The chain uses TRBV2 and TRBJ2-7; 7 nucleotides align to TRBD2. The CDR3 loop spans 15 amino acids. With V trimmed by 2 bases and J by 2 bases, 6 bases remained unmatched. Germline V gives CDR1 SNHLY, CDR2 FYNNEI. CDR3: CASSESSGYPYEQYF. The DNA of the CDR3 is TGTGCCAGCAGTGAATCTAGCGGCTACCCCTACGAGCAGTACTTC.

The chain links TRBV5-6 to TRBJ1-4, with TRBD1 identical over 8 bases. V was pared by 1 base and J by 8 bases, with 7 bases of the junction left unmatched. This CDR3 is 15 amino acids long. From germline, CDR1 is SGHDT and CDR2 YYEEEE. The CDR3 is CASSLFNRGREKLFF. In DNA, the CDR3 is TGTGCCAGCAGCTTGTTTAACAGGGGGAGAGAAAAACTGTTTTTT.

This clone was found once. The chain is built from TRBV18 and TRBJ1-4; D is uncertain. This CDR3 comprises 14 residues. V gave up 2 bases and J gave up 7 bases, with 11 bases separating them. Germline V gene sequence: CDR1 KGHSH, CDR2 LQKENI. In DNA form, the CDR3 reads TGTGCCAGCTCACCAGCAGGTCTAGGTGAAAAACTGTTTTTT. It is translated as CASSPAGLGEKLFF.

This chain joins TRBV27 and TRBJ1-2; D remains ambiguous. Trimming stripped 1 base from V and 4 bases from J, with 13 bases between. This CDR3 contains 15 residues. Germline-derived CDR1 and CDR2 are MNHEY and SMNVEV (reference sequence). The CDR3 sequence is CASSLFPYRGYGYTF. The CDR3 DNA follows: TGTGCCAGCAGTTTATTCCCATATAGAGGCTATGGCTACACCTTC.

The gene calls are TRBV6-5 and TRBJ1-1; 7 bases are shared with TRBD1. J was trimmed by 0 bases and V by 7 bases; bases with no gene match: 5. This CDR3 is 14 amino acids long. Germline V gene lookup returns CDR1 MNHEY and CDR2 SVGAGI. CDR3 loop: CASTPGQLNTEAFF. The CDR3 DNA sequence: TGTGCCAGCACCCCGGGACAGTTGAACACTGAAGCTTTCTTT.

The CDR3 region is CASSLAHRPNTEAFF. CDR3 nucleotides: TGTGCCAGCAGCTTAGCGCACAGGCCGAACACTGAAGCTTTCTTT. The chain is built from TRBV7-8 and TRBJ1-1; D may be TRBD1 (5 bases). Trimming removed 0 bases from V and 1 base from J, with 9 bases in between. CDR1 and CDR2 (germline): SGHVS, FQNEAQ. This CDR3 has 15 residues.

The chain is built from TRBV27 and TRBJ2-1, with 11 bases aligning to TRBD2. V shed 3 bases and J 13 bases; nucleotides not matched to a gene: 11. This CDR3 spans 15 amino acids. CDR1 and CDR2 (germline): MNHEY, SMNVEV (reference sequence). DNA for the CDR3: TGTGCCAGCAGTTTCTTGGGACTAGCGGCTAACGGTCAGTTCTTC. The encoded protein is CASSFLGLAANGQFF.

The gene calls are TRBV21-1 and TRBJ1-4. TRBV21-1 is a pseudogene segment. This CDR3 contains 13 residues. For the CDR3, the DNA is TGTGCCAGCACCAACATGGCCGGGGCCCAACTGTTTTTT. It specifies CASTNMAGAQLFF.

This clone showed up just once. The V call is TRBV5-4, the J call TRBJ2-5; D unclear. The CDR3 contains 15 residues. The V end lost 2 bases, the J end lost 5 bases, and 16 bases lay between the germline ends. Germline V gene data show CDR1 as SGHNT and CDR2 as YYREEE (reference sequence). As DNA, the CDR3 is TGTGCCAGCAGCTTTATAGGGAAACAATCGGAGACCCAGTACTTC. It encodes CASSFIGKQSETQYF.

The count of this clone is one. The genes are TRBV5-1 and TRBJ2-1; 8 bases fit TRBD1. There are 16 residues in the CDR3. Germline CDR1 is SGHRS and CDR2 is YFSETQ. With V trimmed by 0 bases and J by 8 bases, 10 bases remained unmatched. CDR3 loop: CASSLGYAGGEYEQFF. CDR3 sequence (DNA): TGCGCCAGCAGCTTGGGGTATGCAGGGGGCGAGTATGAGCAGTTCTTC.

Remarks on this clone: The junction shows a germline mismatch at one end, possibly a read error. The chain links TRBV29-1 to TRBJ1-2, with 7 bases aligning to TRBD1. CDR1 and CDR2 (germline): SQVTM, ANQGSEA. This CDR3 spans 12 amino acids. The CDR3 DNA is TGCAGCGTTCAAGACAGGGTCTATGGCTACACCTTC. As protein: CSVQDRVYGYTF. The variable domain in full, with the rest retrieved from reference TRBV29-1 and TRBJ1-2, is SAVISQKPSRDICQRGTSLTIQCQVDSQVTMMFWYRQQPGQSLTLIATANQGSEATYESGFVIDKFPISRPNLTFSTLTVSNMSPEDSSIYLCSVQDRVYGYTFGSGTRLTVV.

The chain couples TRBV30 to TRBJ2-7, with no clear D. Germline CDR1 and CDR2: GTSNPN and SVGIG (reference sequence). CDR3 length: 12 amino acids. V lost 0 bases and J 5 bases, leaving 8 bases between the germline ends. The CDR3 DNA reads TGTGCCTGGAGTGTGGGGTTGGACGAGCAGTACTTC. Protein sequence: CAWSVGLDEQYF.